These T cell receptor beta chains were read from a single sample in a study of T cell repertoires in cytomegalovirus infection. MiXCR was run by TCRdb on the reads, yielding one entry per CDR3 protein. Of roughly 230,000 distinct CDR3 sequences in the sample, about 20% are singletons; the top ten hold about 18%. Sequencing was carried out using CD8+ T cells from PBMCs. The receptors derive from a human donor in good health (CMV status not recorded). Some clones in this sample may be carry-over from other donors' samples. Both conserved end residues are part of each CDR3. A D gene is named only where the DNA matches it firmly.

TRBV15	TRBJ1-2	TRBD1	CATSRGEQGAYGYTF
TRBV7-3	TRBJ2-3	TRBD2	CASSELAGRADTQYF
TRBV7-6	TRBJ2-1	.	CASSLNQNNEQFF
TRBV2	TRBJ2-5	.	CASSTLWGGERETQYF
TRBV11-2	TRBJ2-3	.	CASSLGLDTQYF
TRBV27	TRBJ1-2	.	CASSLGALYGYTF
TRBV7-8	TRBJ2-2	.	CASSSNGDTNTGELFF
TRBV20-1	TRBJ2-5	.	CSEDGLQETQYF
TRBV27	TRBJ1-1	.	CASSLIAGGRTEAFF
TRBV28	TRBJ2-2	.	CASSSHEASLNTGELFF
TRBV20-1	TRBJ2-1	TRBD2	CSARASGGAYNEQFF
TRBV7-6	TRBJ1-2	.	CASKSGGDYGYTF
TRBV11-2	TRBJ2-7	.	CASSSTNSYEQYF
TRBV12-3/TRBV12-4	TRBJ2-7	.	CASNLGGTIYEQYF
TRBV7-3	TRBJ2-1	TRBD2	CASSRAGSYNEQFF
TRBV7-6	TRBJ2-7	.	CASSSTSYEQYF
TRBV7-9	TRBJ1-3	.	CASIYGVSGNTIYF
TRBV5-1	TRBJ1-1	TRBD1	CASRTSQGATEAFF
TRBV2	TRBJ2-1	TRBD2	CASPGSSGGYNEQFF
TRBV6-4	TRBJ2-1	TRBD2	CASSDSGLAGYYNEQFF
TRBV4-1	TRBJ1-1	.	CASSQLPGDTEAFF
TRBV20-1	TRBJ2-4	.	CSASQGDIQYF
TRBV20-1	TRBJ1-4	TRBD1	CSARSLPGQGAPTTNEKLFF
TRBV7-3	TRBJ1-4	.	CASSEYWGEKLFF
TRBV7-2	TRBJ2-7	.	CASSTVAVSYEQYF
TRBV6-6	TRBJ2-7	.	CASMTGGAGYEQYF
TRBV20-1	TRBJ2-7	.	CSARDHSTGGYEQYF
TRBV19	TRBJ1-1	TRBD1	CASTLSRAGGRTEAFF
TRBV7-8	TRBJ2-5	.	CASSLVHRAAAIQETQYF
TRBV7-2	TRBJ2-5	.	CASSSREYQETQYF
TRBV5-1	TRBJ2-7	.	CASARTDTLYEQYF
TRBV15	TRBJ2-5	.	CATAWGPSPGETQYF
TRBV28	TRBJ2-7	TRBD2	CASRTRPGGTYEQYF
TRBV7-2	TRBJ2-1	TRBD2	CASSPLAGLEQFF
TRBV7-6	TRBJ1-1	.	CASTSGFLTEAFF
TRBV5-8	TRBJ1-1	.	CASSLGRGYEAFF
TRBV7-9	TRBJ2-6	.	CASSLGGSGWANVLTF
TRBV7-9	TRBJ1-2	TRBD1	CASSPPPGQPDGYTF
TRBV12-3/TRBV12-4	TRBJ1-5	.	CASTPAGNSNQPQHF
TRBV7-9	TRBJ1-2	.	CASSLAEEHYGYTF
TRBV2	TRBJ2-7	.	CASSVRVYEQYF
TRBV18	TRBJ1-1	.	CASSPPSGGTEAFF
TRBV25-1	TRBJ2-7	.	CATTDSYEQYF
TRBV10-3	TRBJ1-5	TRBD1	CAISESLQGDSNQPQHF
TRBV12-3/TRBV12-4	TRBJ1-2	.	CASSFQANYGYTF
TRBV28	TRBJ2-1	TRBD2	CASSLGRGMVNEQFF
TRBV12-3/TRBV12-4	TRBJ1-4	.	CASSLNPNEKLFF
TRBV27	TRBJ2-4	TRBD2	CASSSSAGRVKNIQYF